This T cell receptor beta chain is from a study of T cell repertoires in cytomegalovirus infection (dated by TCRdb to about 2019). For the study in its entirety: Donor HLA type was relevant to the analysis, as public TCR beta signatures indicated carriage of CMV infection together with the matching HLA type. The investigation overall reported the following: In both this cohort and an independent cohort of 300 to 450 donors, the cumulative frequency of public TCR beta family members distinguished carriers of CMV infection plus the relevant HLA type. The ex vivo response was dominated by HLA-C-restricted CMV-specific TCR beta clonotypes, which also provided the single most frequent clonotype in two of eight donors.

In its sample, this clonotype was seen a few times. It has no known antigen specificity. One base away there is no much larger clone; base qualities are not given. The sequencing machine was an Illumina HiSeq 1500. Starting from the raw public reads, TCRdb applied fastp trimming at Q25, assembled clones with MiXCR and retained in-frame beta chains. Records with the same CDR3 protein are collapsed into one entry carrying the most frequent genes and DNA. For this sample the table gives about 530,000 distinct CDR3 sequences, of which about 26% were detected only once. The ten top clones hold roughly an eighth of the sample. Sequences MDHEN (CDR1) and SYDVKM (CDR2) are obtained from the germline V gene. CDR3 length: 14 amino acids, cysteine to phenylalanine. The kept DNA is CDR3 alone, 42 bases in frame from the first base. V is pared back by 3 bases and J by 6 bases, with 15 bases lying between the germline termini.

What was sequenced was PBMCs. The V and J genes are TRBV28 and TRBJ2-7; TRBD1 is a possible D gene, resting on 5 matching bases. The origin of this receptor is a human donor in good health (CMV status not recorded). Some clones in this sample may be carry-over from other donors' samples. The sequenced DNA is TGTGCCAGCAGTTTTGAGTTCCAGGGTGGCGAGCAGTACTTC. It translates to CASSFEFQGGEQYF.